This T cell receptor (beta chain) comes out of a study of T cell responses to AZD1222 COVID-19 vaccine. Study summary: Second-dose intervals of approximately 4 or approximately 12 weeks were pooled.

Remarks on this clone: Antigen specificity is unknown.

Profiled with immunoSEQ multiplex PCR; TCRdb holds only in-frame clones, not every one. The data contain under 150,000 clones, around 85% of them seen just once; the ten biggest clones take up around 1.6%. Study-level findings and limits: Sampling captured repertoires only after the peak T cell response.

This CDR3 has 14 residues. Germline V gene sequence: CDR1 MNHEY, CDR2 SVGEGT. V lost 5 bases and J 7 bases, leaving 17 bases between the germline ends. The chain carries TRBV6-2 or TRBV6-3 and TRBJ1-2; a weak D match, TRBD1 (5 bases). The sequencing here drew on peripheral blood, taken on day 0 of AZD1222 vaccination. The receptor comes from an adult in good health. The CDR3 coding sequence is TGTGCCAGCAGTCCCCAGGGATCAGTGTCTGGCTACACCTTC. Translation: CASSPQGSVSGYTF.